The 5 T cell receptor beta chains reported below all come from one sample, sequenced in a study of blood T cell repertoires in COVID-19. Measured with immunoSEQ multiplex PCR; TCRdb has only the in-frame clones, and not every one. The profile covers 140,000 or so clones, with approximately 80% appearing a single time and about 5% taken by the ten largest. Specimen: peripheral blood. Receptors were obtained from a woman between 45 and 60 years old with acute or convalescent COVID-19.

V gene TRBV18 combines with J gene TRBJ1-5; tentatively, D is TRBD1 (5 bases). The CDR3 is 14 residues long. Germline V gives CDR1 KGHSH, CDR2 LQKENI. With 1 base removed from V and 5 bases from J, the gap between germline ends came to 9 bases. The CDR3, as DNA: TGTGCCAGCTCACCACAAGGGGCCGATCAGCCCCAGCATTTT. Translation: CASSPQGADQPQHF.

The rearrangement links TRBV28 to TRBJ2-5; D unresolved. The germline V and J ends were trimmed by 2 bases and 3 bases, with 7 bases remaining between them. CDR1 and CDR2 from the germline V gene are MDHEN and SYDVKM. The CDR3 contains 13 residues. The CDR3 DNA follows: TGTGCCAGCAGTTTAGTGGCAGAAGAGACCCAGTACTTC. Its translation: CASSLVAEETQYF. Variable domain in full (rest from reference TRBV28 and TRBJ2-5): DVKVTQSSRYLVKRTGEKVFLECVQDMDHENMFWYRQDPGLGLRLIYFSYDVKMKEKGDIPEGYSVSREKKERFSLILESASTNQTSMYLCASSLVAEETQYFGPGTRLLVL.

V is TRBV6-4 and J is TRBJ2-3, with D hard to call. Trimming stripped 5 bases from V and 4 bases from J, with 10 bases between. Germline CDR1 MRHNA, CDR2 SNTAGT. The CDR3 has 13 amino acids. The CDR3 region has the DNA TGTGCCAGCAGTAGAACAGTTGCAGATACGCAGTATTTT. It yields the protein CASSRTVADTQYF.

This sequence joins TRBV7-6 and TRBJ1-4, with 7 bases that match TRBD1. The CDR3 contains 16 residues. Germline CDR1 SGHVS, CDR2 FNYEAQ. V lost 7 bases and J lost 5; bases outside the gene matches: 13. CDR3 amino acids: CASTRNPGGMNEKLFF. CDR3 nucleotide sequence: TGTGCCAGCACAAGGAACCCAGGGGGTATGAATGAAAAACTGTTTTTT.

The chain employs TRBV11-2 and TRBJ2-3; 10 positions match TRBD2. V lost 0 bases and J lost 2; bases outside the gene matches: 2. The CDR3 consists of 16 residues. Germline V gene lookup returns CDR1 SGHAT and CDR2 FQNNGV. Here the CDR3 reads CASSLELAGSTDTQYF. The CDR3 DNA sequence: TGTGCCAGCAGCTTAGAACTAGCGGGGTCCACAGATACGCAGTATTTT.